The next 30 T cell receptor beta chains were all read from a single sample in a study of T-cell memory formation after mild COVID-19. TCRdb used MiXCR to reprocess the 5' RACE reads, holding one entry per CDR3 protein. Of roughly 620,000 distinct CDR3 sequences listed, under 20% are singletons. Input material: PBMCs or a T cell subset sorted from them (not recorded which). Every receptor here comes from an adult woman who had mild COVID-19 (a few samples of this study predate the infection). Cell type and time point are not known.

The rearrangement links TRBV20-1 to TRBJ1-2, with 9 bases that match TRBD1. Germline V CDR1 and CDR2: DFQATT, SNEGSKA (reference sequence). J gave up 6 bases and V 1 base, and 6 bases lay outside the gene matches. CDR3 length: 14 residues. The CDR3 DNA reads TGCAGTGCTAGAGTATGGGACAGGGAAGATGGCTACACCTTC. Protein sequence: CSARVWDREDGYTF.

CDR3 coding DNA: TGTGCCAGCAGCTTAGGATCGCTTCGGGGGGAGACCCAGTACTTC. This translates into CASSLGSLRGETQYF. The chain is built from TRBV7-6 and TRBJ2-5; D may be TRBD2 (6 bases). V lost 1 base, J lost 5 bases, and 14 bases lay in between. The CDR3 runs to 15 residues. Germline values: CDR1 SGHVS, CDR2 FNYEAQ.

The rearrangement uses TRBV24-1 and TRBJ1-1; a possible D gene is TRBD1 (6 bases). V lost 7 bases to trimming and J lost 0 bases, with 20 bases between them. The CDR3 sequence is 17 residues long. Germline CDR1 KGHDR, CDR2 SFDVKD. The CDR3 DNA reads as TGTGCCACCAGGACCAACCAAAACAGGGATATGAACACTGAAGCTTTCTTT. This codes for CATRTNQNRDMNTEAFF.

This clonotype appeared a few times. The V call is TRBV5-1, the J call TRBJ2-1, with unresolved D. The V gene lost 0 bases and the J gene lost 9 bases, with 19 bases spanning the gap. This CDR3 has 16 amino acids. Germline CDR1 reads SGHRS; CDR2 reads YFSETQ. The CDR3 region has the DNA TGCGCCAGCAGCTTGGGTCCGTACACCCCAACCGGTGAGCAGTTCTTC. Translation gives CASSLGPYTPTGEQFF.

This sequence joins TRBV7-2 and TRBJ2-1, with D uncertain. From germline, CDR1 is SGHTA and CDR2 FQGNSA. V was cut by 3 bases and J by 2 bases, with 14 bases left in between. This CDR3 region has 16 residues. The CDR3 loop reads CASSFRADQTYNEQFF. CDR3 nucleotides: TGTGCCAGCAGCTTTCGGGCCGATCAAACCTACAATGAGCAGTTCTTC.

The chain recombines TRBV5-6 with TRBJ2-5, with D unresolved. CDR3 length equals 11 residues. Germline V gene sequence: CDR1 SGHDT, CDR2 YYEEEE. Trimming stripped 5 bases from V and 4 bases from J, with 6 bases between. The CDR3 sequence: CASRRRETQYF. The CDR3, as DNA: TGTGCCAGCAGGAGACGAGAGACCCAGTACTTC.

This clonotype was recorded a few times. This chain joins TRBV29-1 and TRBJ2-1; D tentatively fits TRBD1 or TRBD2 (5 bases each). The CDR3 length is 12 residues. Trimming cost V 3 bases and J 10 bases, with 13 bases left between them. From germline, CDR1 is SQVTM and CDR2 ANQGSEA. Here the CDR3 reads CSVERGPIEQFF. The CDR3 DNA reads as TGCAGCGTTGAGAGGGGCCCGATAGAGCAGTTCTTC.

In DNA form, the CDR3 reads TGCGCCAGCAGGGACGGGACGGGGTTCCGCAATCAGCCCCAGCATTTT. As protein: CASRDGTGFRNQPQHF. V and J are TRBV10-2 and TRBJ1-5; D possibly corresponds to TRBD1 (5 bases). Germline lookup yields CDR1 WSHSY and CDR2 SAAADI. CDR3 length: 16 residues. V was pared by 6 bases and J by 2 bases, with 17 bases between.

This clonotype was detected a few times. The chain recombines TRBV5-1 with TRBJ1-2; unclear D gene. The length of the CDR3 is 15 residues. The V and J ends lost 0 bases and 10 bases respectively, with 19 bases between them. CDR1 SGHRS and CDR2 YFSETQ come from the germline V gene. The CDR3 nucleotides read TGCGCCAGCAGCTTGGACCCGTGGTCGGAAGGGAACTACACCTTC. Protein sequence: CASSLDPWSEGNYTF.

The rearrangement links TRBV18 to TRBJ1-2; D not certain. Germline loops: CDR1 KGHSH, CDR2 LQKENI. Deletions cut 1 base from V and 6 bases from J, with 12 bases between. CDR3 length: 14 residues. DNA of the CDR3: TGTGCCAGCTCACCACAGGGTTTGTCGGATGGCTACACCTTC. Its translation: CASSPQGLSDGYTF. Full variable domain (rest looked up from reference TRBV18 and TRBJ1-2): NAGVMQNPRHLVRRRGQEARLRCSPMKGHSHVYWYRQLPEEGLKFMVYLQKENIIDESGMPKERFSAEFPKEGPSILRIQQVVRGDSAAYFCASSPQGLSDGYTFGSGTRLTVV.

V usage is TRBV18 and J usage is TRBJ2-2, with TRBD1 matching 7 bases. The germline CDR1 and CDR2 sequences are KGHSH and LQKENI. After removal of 11 bases from V and 4 bases from J, the junction contained 7 bases not matched to a gene. This CDR3 is built from 13 residues. CDR3 bases: TGTGCCGCTCGTGACAGGGTCACCGGGGAGCTGTTTTTT. Protein: CAARDRVTGELFF. The entire variable domain, with the rest obtained from reference TRBV18 and TRBJ2-2, is as follows: NAGVMQNPRHLVRRRGQEARLRCSPMKGHSHVYWYRQLPEEGLKFMVYLQKENIIDESGMPKERFSAEFPKEGPSILRIQQVVRGDSAAYFCAARDRVTGELFFGEGSRLTVL.

This clonotype was seen only a few times. In DNA form, the CDR3 reads TGCGCCAGCAGCCTCCGGGACAGGGGGATAGGGAGCACAGATACGCAGTATTTT. Its translation is CASSLRDRGIGSTDTQYF. This chain joins TRBV5-1 and TRBJ2-3, with 11 bases matching TRBD1. Losses at the gene ends were 4 bases for V and 0 bases for J; bases not matched to a gene: 10. This CDR3 has 18 residues. In germline, CDR1 is SGHRS, CDR2 YFSETQ.

This clonotype showed up just a few times. The chain combines TRBV3-1 with TRBJ2-2; D call uncertain. The V end was cut by 2 bases, the J end by 1 base, with 8 bases between. CDR1 and CDR2 from the germline V gene are LGHDT and YNNKEL (reference sequence). CDR3 size: 15 residues. CDR3 residues: CASSQQTVNTGELFF. The CDR3 bases are TGTGCCAGCAGCCAACAGACTGTGAACACCGGGGAGCTGTTTTTT. Filled out from reference TRBV3-1 and TRBJ2-2, the complete variable domain reads DTAVSQTPKYLVTQMGNDKSIKCEQNLGHDTMYWYKQDSKKFLKIMFSYNNKELIINETVPNRFSPKSPDKAHLNLHINSLELGDSAVYFCASSQQTVNTGELFFGEGSRLTVL.

This clonotype was recorded at least ten times. The genes are TRBV7-2 and TRBJ2-3; maybe TRBD1 (6 bases). V was clipped by 1 base and J by 2 bases, with 10 bases between them. The CDR3 runs 15 residues. CDR1 and CDR2 from the germline V gene are SGHTA and FQGNSA. Written as DNA, the CDR3 is TGTGCCAGCAGCTTAGAGAGGGGGTCCACAGATACGCAGTATTTT. As protein: CASSLERGSTDTQYF.

J is TRBJ1-1 and V is TRBV4-1; 8 bases agree with TRBD1. The CDR3 runs to 17 residues. V lost 1 base and J lost 2; bases outside the gene matches: 9. CDR1 is MGHRA, CDR2 YSYEKL, per germline. Here the CDR3 DNA reads TGCGCCAGCAGCCAAGTTCCTGTCAGGGGGCGCAACACTGAAGCTTTCTTT. The encoded protein is CASSQVPVRGRNTEAFF.

This clonotype was observed many times. The CDR3 DNA sequence: TGCGCCAGCAGCCAAGTGGGATGGACAGGGGGCATCTACGAGCAGTACTTC. Protein: CASSQVGWTGGIYEQYF. The chain couples TRBV4-3 to TRBJ2-7; 11 positions match TRBD1. This CDR3 contains 17 residues. CDR1 LGHNA and CDR2 YSLEER come from the germline V gene. V lost 1 base, J lost 3 bases, and 8 bases stayed unmatched.

The chain has TRBV5-1 and TRBJ2-3, with 7 bases that match TRBD1. The CDR3 consists of 15 residues. V lost 3 bases, J lost 0 bases, and 4 bases stayed unmatched. The germline CDR1 and CDR2 sequences are SGHRS and YFSETQ. Here the CDR3 reads CASSSRDRSTDTQYF. CDR3 DNA: TGCGCCAGCAGCTCTCGGGACAGAAGCACAGATACGCAGTATTTT.

The genes are TRBV4-2 and TRBJ2-6; D call uncertain. This CDR3 has 14 residues. Germline V gene data show CDR1 as LGHNA and CDR2 as YNFKEQ. V was shortened by 3 bases and J by 0 bases, with 3 bases between the two germline ends. CDR3 sequence reads: CASSQSSGANVLTF. DNA for the CDR3: TGTGCCAGCAGCCAGAGCTCTGGGGCCAACGTCCTGACTTTC.

This clonotype was seen a handful of times. This chain links TRBV20-1 with TRBJ2-1; D is perhaps TRBD1 (5 bases). This CDR3 comprises 16 residues. Germline CDR1 is DFQATT and CDR2 is SNEGSKA (reference sequence). The V end was cut by 3 bases, the J end by 0 bases, with 15 bases between. In nucleotides, the CDR3 is TGCAGTGCTAGGGGTGGGGCGCTCAGCTCCTACAATGAGCAGTTCTTC. Translated: CSARGGALSSYNEQFF.

The chain recombines TRBV5-1 with TRBJ1-6; 9 positions agree with TRBD1. J lost 10 bases, V lost 5 bases, and 7 bases had no gene match. The CDR3 is made up of 14 amino acids. The V gene's germline CDR1 is SGHRS and CDR2 YFSETQ. CDR3 sequence (DNA): TGCGCCAGCAGGGAAGACAGGGGGAACTCACCCCTCCACTTT. Protein: CASREDRGNSPLHF.

This clonotype was counted a few times. The rearrangement joins TRBV19 to TRBJ2-6, with 12 bases aligning to TRBD2. The CDR3 contains 18 residues. CDR1 and CDR2 (germline): LNHDA, SQIVND (reference sequence). After removal of 5 bases from V and 4 bases from J, the junction contained 9 bases not matched to a gene. For the CDR3, the DNA is TGTGCCAGTAGTGGACTAGCGGGGAGGTTGGGAGGGGCCAACGTCCTGACTTTC. Protein sequence: CASSGLAGRLGGANVLTF. Full variable domain (missing parts from reference TRBV19 and TRBJ2-6): DGGITQSPKYLFRKEGQNVTLSCEQNLNHDAMYWYRQDPGQGLRLIYYSQIVNDFQKGDIAEGYSVSREKKESFPLTVTSAQKNPTAFYLCASSGLAGRLGGANVLTFGAGSRLTVL.

This clonotype was counted only a few times. The V and J genes are TRBV5-1 and TRBJ2-7; D tentatively fits TRBD1 or TRBD2 (5 bases each). The germline gives CDR1 SGHRS, CDR2 YFSETQ. This CDR3 has 15 residues. With 7 bases removed from V and 2 bases from J, the gap between germline ends came to 19 bases. DNA of the CDR3: TGCGCCAGCGGGGCCGGGGTAGGTGCAGCCTACGAGCAGTACTTC. Translation: CASGAGVGAAYEQYF.

This rearrangement joins TRBV9 to TRBJ1-2; D ambiguous. V was pared by 6 bases and J by 2 bases, with 14 bases between. The CDR3 has 14 amino acids. Germline CDR1 is SGDLS and CDR2 is YYNGEE. DNA of the CDR3: TGTGCCAGCACCCCGACTGGCGGAAACTATGGCTACACCTTC. Its protein is CASTPTGGNYGYTF.

This clonotype has just a few counts. The V and J genes are TRBV10-3 and TRBJ2-7; D is undetermined. The CDR3 has 14 amino acids. Per germline, CDR1 ENHRY and CDR2 SYGVKD. Trimming left V 0 bases short and J 3 bases short, with 9 bases between. The CDR3 spells CAISESGWVYEQYF. The CDR3 coding sequence is TGTGCCATCAGTGAGTCGGGGTGGGTCTACGAGCAGTACTTC.

The chain carries TRBV2 and TRBJ2-2; 8 nucleotides line up with TRBD1. The germline gives CDR1 SNHLY, CDR2 FYNNEI. This CDR3 has 15 amino acids. With 4 bases clipped from V and 6 bases from J, the junction kept 7 bases outside the gene matches. The DNA of the CDR3 is TGTGCCAGCAGTGGACAGGGGCGATTCTCCGGGGAGCTGTTTTTT. It is translated as CASSGQGRFSGELFF.

This clonotype appeared many times. The V and J genes are TRBV2 and TRBJ2-5; no reliable D call. The germline V gene has CDR1 SNHLY and CDR2 FYNNEI. V was cut by 4 bases and J by 5 bases, with 11 bases left in between. The CDR3 runs to 13 residues. CDR3: CASSVAISETQYF. Here the CDR3 DNA reads TGTGCCAGCAGTGTCGCCATTTCCGAGACCCAGTACTTC.

This clonotype was found a few times. V is TRBV7-9 and J is TRBJ2-7, with TRBD1 identical over 9 bases. This CDR3 is 16 amino acids long. Germline V gene sequence: CDR1 SEHNR, CDR2 FQNEAQ (reference sequence). V shed 5 bases, J shed 3 bases, and the junction held 11 bases outside the gene matches. The CDR3 sequence is CASSLLTGGSFYEQYF. CDR3 nucleotides: TGTGCCAGCAGCCTTCTCACAGGGGGCTCTTTCTACGAGCAGTACTTC.

The rearrangement joins TRBV5-6 to TRBJ1-4; 8 bases line up with TRBD1. CDR3 length: 18 amino acids. The J segment lost 0 bases and the V segment lost 8 bases, leaving 15 bases of the junction unmatched. Germline-derived CDR1 and CDR2 are SGHDT and YYEEEE. The CDR3: CASKNPGQDKATNEKLFF. The CDR3 nucleotides are TGTGCCAGTAAGAATCCGGGACAGGATAAAGCAACTAATGAAAAACTGTTTTTT.

This clonotype was observed a handful of times. The chain links TRBV6-6 to TRBJ1-4; D gene unclear. Trimming left V 0 bases short and J 7 bases short, with 18 bases between. Per germline, CDR1 MNHNY and CDR2 SVGAGI (reference sequence). This CDR3 has 17 residues. In DNA form, the CDR3 reads TGTGCCAGCAGTTACTCGGGAAATATGGGTGTGGTTGAAAAACTGTTTTTT. Protein: CASSYSGNMGVVEKLFF.

J is TRBJ1-2 and V is TRBV2; 9 bases line up with TRBD1. Germline CDR1 SNHLY, CDR2 FYNNEI. Germline trimming cut 4 bases from V and 0 bases from J; bases unmatched to any gene: 9. This CDR3 has 17 residues. DNA for the CDR3: TGTGCCAGCAGTGTCCAAGGGACAGGGCCTACTAACTATGGCTACACCTTC. It specifies CASSVQGTGPTNYGYTF. The full variable domain, in which reference TRBV2 and TRBJ1-2 provide the parts outside the CDR3, is EPEVTQTPSHQVTQMGQEVILRCVPISNHLYFYWYRQILGQKVEFLVSFYNNEISEKSEIFDDQFSVERPDGSNFTLKIRSTKLEDSAMYFCASSVQGTGPTNYGYTFGSGTRLTVV.